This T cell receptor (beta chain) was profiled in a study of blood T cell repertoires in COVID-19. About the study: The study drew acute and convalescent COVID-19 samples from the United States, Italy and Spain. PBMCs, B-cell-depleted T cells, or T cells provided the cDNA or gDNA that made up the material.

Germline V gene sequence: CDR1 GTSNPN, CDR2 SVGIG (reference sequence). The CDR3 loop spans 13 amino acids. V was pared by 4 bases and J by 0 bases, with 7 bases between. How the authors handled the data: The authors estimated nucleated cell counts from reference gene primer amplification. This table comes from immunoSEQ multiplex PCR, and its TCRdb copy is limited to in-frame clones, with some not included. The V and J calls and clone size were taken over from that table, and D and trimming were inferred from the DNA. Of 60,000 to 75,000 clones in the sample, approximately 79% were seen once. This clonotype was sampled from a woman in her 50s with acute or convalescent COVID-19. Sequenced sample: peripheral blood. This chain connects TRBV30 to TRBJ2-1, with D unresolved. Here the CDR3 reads CAWTGRSYNEQFF. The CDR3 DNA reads TGTGCCTGGACCGGTCGCTCCTACAATGAGCAGTTCTTC.